This passage covers 10 T cell receptor beta chains from one sample sequenced in a study of identical twins. Using its own MiXCR run on the 5' RACE reads, TCRdb lists one record per CDR3 protein. The data contain a few hundred thousand distinct CDR3 sequences, 20% to 30% of them singletons. The same data also went into a second study, on T cells expressing NK-cell markers.

Sequencing was carried out using CD4+ T cells sorted from blood. The receptors were sampled from a woman aged 18 to 35 in good health.

The chain recombines TRBV12-3 or TRBV12-4 with TRBJ2-3, with 10 bases identical to TRBD2. Germline trimming cut 7 bases from V and 6 bases from J; bases unmatched to any gene: 7. The CDR3 consists of 14 residues. The CDR3 nucleotides read TGTGCCAGCATCCCGGTAGCGGGAGGTGATACGCAGTATTTT. Translation gives CASIPVAGGDTQYF.

This clonotype has a handful of counts. The chain has TRBV18 and TRBJ1-2, with D perhaps TRBD1 (5 bases). CDR3 length: 15 amino acids. Looked up from germline, CDR1 is KGHSH and CDR2 is LQKENI. V was cut by 3 bases and J by 8 bases, with 19 bases left in between. Here the CDR3 reads CASSPPGRGGRGYTF. Written as DNA, the CDR3 is TGTGCCAGCTCACCTCCGGGGAGGGGAGGGCGAGGCTACACCTTC. Combining the CDR3 with reference TRBV18 and TRBJ1-2 gives the whole variable domain NAGVMQNPRHLVRRRGQEARLRCSPMKGHSHVYWYRQLPEEGLKFMVYLQKENIIDESGMPKERFSAEFPKEGPSILRIQQVVRGDSAAYFCASSPPGRGGRGYTFGSGTRLTVV.

The chain recombines TRBV10-3 with TRBJ2-2, with 7 nucleotides matching TRBD2. Germline V gene data show CDR1 as ENHRY and CDR2 as SYGVKD. This CDR3 comprises 14 residues. V shed 0 bases, J shed 6 bases, and the junction held 1 base outside the gene matches. DNA of the CDR3: TGTGCCATCAGTGAGTCCGCGGGAGCCGGGGAGCTGTTTTTT. Encoded protein: CAISESAGAGELFF.

The chain is built from TRBV28 and TRBJ1-2; D is undetermined. The germline V gene encodes CDR1 MDHEN and CDR2 SYDVKM. The CDR3 sequence is 14 residues long. The ends were cut back, 5 bases at V and 8 bases at J, with 18 bases in the middle. The CDR3 region has the DNA TGTGCCAGCAGTCCCGCTCATCTAGGAGGAGGCTACACCTTC. Its protein is CASSPAHLGGGYTF.

At least ten counts were recorded for this clonotype. The chain employs TRBV24-1 and TRBJ2-3, with D unresolved. The V gene's germline CDR1 is KGHDR and CDR2 SFDVKD. This CDR3 region has 16 residues. Trimming cost V 2 bases and J 1 base, with 12 bases left between them. CDR3 loop: CATSDSWPWCTDTQYF. CDR3 in DNA: TGTGCCACCAGTGATTCATGGCCCTGGTGCACAGATACGCAGTATTTT.

In this sample, this clonotype turned up many times. This chain links TRBV12-3 or TRBV12-4 with TRBJ2-2, with D perhaps matching TRBD1 or TRBD2 (5 bases each). CDR3 length equals 15 residues. Trimming left V 3 bases short and J 1 base short, with 9 bases between. CDR3 loop: CASSFAGRNTGELFF. The CDR3 region has the DNA TGTGCCAGCAGTTTTGCAGGGAGGAACACCGGGGAGCTGTTTTTT.

This clonotype was picked up a small number of times. The chain couples TRBV10-1 to TRBJ2-2, with D perhaps matching TRBD2 (6 bases). CDR1 is WNHNN, CDR2 SYGVQD, per germline (reference sequence). The CDR3 runs to 17 residues. V gave up 6 bases and J gave up 1 base, with 18 bases separating them. The CDR3 DNA reads as TGCGCCAGCAGCCCCGGGGGACTCTCAAGGAACACCGGGGAGCTGTTTTTT. This encodes CASSPGGLSRNTGELFF.

J is TRBJ2-5 and V is TRBV5-1, with a tentative D call TRBD2 (6 bases). This CDR3 has 15 residues. The germline V gene has CDR1 SGHRS and CDR2 YFSETQ. Deletions cut 2 bases from V and 4 bases from J, with 15 bases between. CDR3 amino acids: CASSLLAGSGETQYF. DNA of the CDR3: TGCGCCAGCAGCTTATTGGCGGGGTCGGGAGAGACCCAGTACTTC.

This chain uses TRBV12-3 or TRBV12-4 with TRBJ2-6; no clear D. The CDR3 consists of 15 residues. V was trimmed by 1 base and J by 0 bases, leaving 4 bases between them. Written as DNA, the CDR3 is TGTGCCAGCAGTTTAGTGATCTCTGGGGCCAACGTCCTGACTTTC. As protein: CASSLVISGANVLTF.

Many counts were recorded for this clonotype. V usage is TRBV12-3 or TRBV12-4 and J usage is TRBJ1-1; the match to TRBD1 covers 8 bases. The CDR3 sequence is 14 residues long. Unmatched junction bases numbered 7, after V lost 10 bases and J lost 0 bases. CDR3 region: CATRQGALNTEAFF. CDR3 DNA: TGTGCCACTCGTCAGGGGGCTTTGAACACTGAAGCTTTCTTT.